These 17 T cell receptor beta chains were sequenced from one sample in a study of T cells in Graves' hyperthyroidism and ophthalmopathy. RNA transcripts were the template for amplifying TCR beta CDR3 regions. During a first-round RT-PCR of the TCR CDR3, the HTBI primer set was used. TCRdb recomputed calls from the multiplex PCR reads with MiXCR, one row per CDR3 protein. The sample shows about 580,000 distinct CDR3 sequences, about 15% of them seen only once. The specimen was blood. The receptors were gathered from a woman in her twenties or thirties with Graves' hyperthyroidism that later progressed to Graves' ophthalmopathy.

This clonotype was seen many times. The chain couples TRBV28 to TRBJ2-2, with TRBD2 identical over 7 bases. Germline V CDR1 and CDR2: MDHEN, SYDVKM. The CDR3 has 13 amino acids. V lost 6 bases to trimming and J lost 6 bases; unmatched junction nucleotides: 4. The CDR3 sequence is CASRKAGSGELFF. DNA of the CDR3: TGTGCCAGCAGGAAAGCGGGGTCCGGGGAGCTGTTTTTT.

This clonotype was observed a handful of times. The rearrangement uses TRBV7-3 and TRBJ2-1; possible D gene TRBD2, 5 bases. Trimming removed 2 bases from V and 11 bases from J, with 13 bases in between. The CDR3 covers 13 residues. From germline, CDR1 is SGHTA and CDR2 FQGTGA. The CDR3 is CASSLGDRDKQFF. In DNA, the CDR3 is TGTGCCAGCAGCTTAGGTGACCGGGATAAGCAGTTCTTC.

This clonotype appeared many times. The chain's CDR3 is CAIRGTSGTTDSYEQYF. CDR3 coding DNA: TGTGCCATCAGAGGGACTAGCGGGACAACCGACTCCTACGAGCAGTACTTC. This chain joins TRBV10-3 and TRBJ2-7, with 13 bases matching TRBD2. The CDR3 runs 17 residues. The V segment lost 6 bases and the J segment 0 bases; nucleotides outside the gene matches: 8. The germline V gene has CDR1 ENHRY and CDR2 SYGVKD.

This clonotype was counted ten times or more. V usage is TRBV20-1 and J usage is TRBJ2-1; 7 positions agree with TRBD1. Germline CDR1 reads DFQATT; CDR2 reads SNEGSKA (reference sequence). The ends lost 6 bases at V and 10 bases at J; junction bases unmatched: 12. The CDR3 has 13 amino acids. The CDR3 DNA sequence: TGCAGTGCGCCAAGGAGACAGGGCGAAGAGCAGTTCTTC. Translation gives CSAPRRQGEEQFF.

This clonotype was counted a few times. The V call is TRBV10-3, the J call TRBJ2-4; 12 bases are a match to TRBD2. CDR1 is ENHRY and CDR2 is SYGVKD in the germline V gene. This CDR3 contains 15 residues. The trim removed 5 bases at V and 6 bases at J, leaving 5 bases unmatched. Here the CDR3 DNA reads TGTGCCATCAGTCACGGGACTAGCGGGTCAAACATTCAGTACTTC. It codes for CAISHGTSGSNIQYF.

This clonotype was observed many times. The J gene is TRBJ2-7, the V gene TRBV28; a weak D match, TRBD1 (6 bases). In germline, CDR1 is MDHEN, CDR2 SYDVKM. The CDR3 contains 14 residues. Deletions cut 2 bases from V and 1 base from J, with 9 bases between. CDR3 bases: TGTGCCAGCAGTTTAGAGGGGGAATCCTACGAGCAGTACTTC. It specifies CASSLEGESYEQYF. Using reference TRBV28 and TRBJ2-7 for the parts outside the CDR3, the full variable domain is DVKVTQSSRYLVKRTGEKVFLECVQDMDHENMFWYRQDPGLGLRLIYFSYDVKMKEKGDIPEGYSVSREKKERFSLILESASTNQTSMYLCASSLEGESYEQYFGPGTRLTVT.

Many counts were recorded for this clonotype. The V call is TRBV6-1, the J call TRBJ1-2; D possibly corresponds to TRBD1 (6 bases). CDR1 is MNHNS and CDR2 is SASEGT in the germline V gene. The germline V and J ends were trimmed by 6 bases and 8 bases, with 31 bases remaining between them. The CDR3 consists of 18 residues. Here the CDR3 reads CASRFRPGTPSIMRGYTF. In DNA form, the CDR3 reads TGTGCCAGCAGATTCCGCCCCGGGACACCTTCAATTATGAGGGGCTACACCTTC.

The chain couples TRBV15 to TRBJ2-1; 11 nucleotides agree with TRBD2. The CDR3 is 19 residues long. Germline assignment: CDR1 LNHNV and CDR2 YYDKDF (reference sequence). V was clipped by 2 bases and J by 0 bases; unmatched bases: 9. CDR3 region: CATSRTLGLAGGSYNEQFF. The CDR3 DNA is TGTGCCACCAGCAGAACACTTGGGCTAGCGGGGGGCTCCTACAATGAGCAGTTCTTC.

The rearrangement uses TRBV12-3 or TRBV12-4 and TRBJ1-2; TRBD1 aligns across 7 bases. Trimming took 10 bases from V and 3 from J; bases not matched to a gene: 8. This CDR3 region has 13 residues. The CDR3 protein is CATRQGGYYGYTF. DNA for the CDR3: TGTGCCACCCGACAGGGAGGTTACTATGGCTACACCTTC.

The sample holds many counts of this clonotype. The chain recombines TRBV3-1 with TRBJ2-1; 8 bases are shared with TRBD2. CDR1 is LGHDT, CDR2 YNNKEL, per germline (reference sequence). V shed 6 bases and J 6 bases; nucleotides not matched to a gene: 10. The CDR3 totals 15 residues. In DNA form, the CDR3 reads TGTGCCAGCAGTCAGGATGGACTAGCCGGCAATGAGCAGTTCTTC. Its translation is CASSQDGLAGNEQFF.

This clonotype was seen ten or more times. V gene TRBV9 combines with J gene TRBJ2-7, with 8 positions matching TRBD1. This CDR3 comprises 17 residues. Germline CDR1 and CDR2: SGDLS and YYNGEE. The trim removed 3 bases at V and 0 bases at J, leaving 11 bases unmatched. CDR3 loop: CASSAQPWDRSSYEQYF. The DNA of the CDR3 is TGTGCCAGCAGCGCACAGCCGTGGGACAGGAGCTCCTACGAGCAGTACTTC. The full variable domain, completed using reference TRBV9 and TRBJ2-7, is DSGVTQTPKHLITATGQRVTLRCSPRSGDLSVYWYQQSLDQGLQFLIQYYNGEERAKGNILERFSAQQFPDLHSELNLSSLELGDSALYFCASSAQPWDRSSYEQYFGPGTRLTVT.

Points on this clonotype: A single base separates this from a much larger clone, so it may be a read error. The CDR3 region is CASSVDWSSGANVLTF. The CDR3 DNA reads TGTGCCAGTAGTGTAGATTGGAGCTCTGGGGCCAACGTCCTGACTTTC. The V and J genes are TRBV19 and TRBJ2-6; D unclear. From germline, CDR1 is LNHDA and CDR2 SQIVND (reference sequence). The CDR3 covers 16 residues.

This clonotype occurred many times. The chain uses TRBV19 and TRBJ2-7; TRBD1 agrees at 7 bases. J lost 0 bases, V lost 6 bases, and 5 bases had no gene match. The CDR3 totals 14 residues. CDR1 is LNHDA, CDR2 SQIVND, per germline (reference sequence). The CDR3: CASSEGTDSYEQYF. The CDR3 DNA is TGTGCCAGTAGCGAGGGGACAGACTCCTACGAGCAGTACTTC.

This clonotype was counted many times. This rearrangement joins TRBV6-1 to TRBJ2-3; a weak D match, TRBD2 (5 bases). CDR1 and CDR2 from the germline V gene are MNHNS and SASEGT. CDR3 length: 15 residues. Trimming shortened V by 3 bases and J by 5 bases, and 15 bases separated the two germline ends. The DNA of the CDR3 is TGTGCCAGCAGTGATATGGTAGCGAGAATAGATACGCAGTATTTT. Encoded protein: CASSDMVARIDTQYF.

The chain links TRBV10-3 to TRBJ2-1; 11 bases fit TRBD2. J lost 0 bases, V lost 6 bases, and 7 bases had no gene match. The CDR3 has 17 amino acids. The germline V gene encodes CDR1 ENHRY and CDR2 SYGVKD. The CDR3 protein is CAIRTSGAESSYNEQFF. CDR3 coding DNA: TGTGCCATCAGGACTAGCGGGGCCGAAAGCTCCTACAATGAGCAGTTCTTC.

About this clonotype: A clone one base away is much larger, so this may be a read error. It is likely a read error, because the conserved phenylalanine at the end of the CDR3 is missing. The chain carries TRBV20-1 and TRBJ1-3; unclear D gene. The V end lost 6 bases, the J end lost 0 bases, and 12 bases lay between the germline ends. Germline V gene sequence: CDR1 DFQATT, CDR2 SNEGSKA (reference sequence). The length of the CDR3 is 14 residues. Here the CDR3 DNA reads TGCAGTGCCCGTGACCTCCCCTCTGGAAACACCATATATATT. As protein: CSARDLPSGNTIYI.

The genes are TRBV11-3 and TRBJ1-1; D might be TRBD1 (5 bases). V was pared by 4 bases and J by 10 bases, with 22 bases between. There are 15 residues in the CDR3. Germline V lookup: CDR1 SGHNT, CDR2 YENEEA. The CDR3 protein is CASSSPKVMAGGAFF. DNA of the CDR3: TGTGCCAGCAGCTCGCCAAAGGTTATGGCTGGGGGAGCTTTCTTT.